Reported below is one TCR beta chain. Using immunoSEQ multiplex PCR, the repertoire was profiled, and TCRdb retains in-frame clones only, with some absent. The data contain some 160,000 clones, around 89% of them singletons. The length of the CDR3 is 18 residues. CDR1 and CDR2 from the germline V gene are SGHDT and YYEEEE. With 4 bases removed from V and 5 bases from J, the gap between germline ends came to 25 bases. This entry belongs to a study of blood T cell repertoires in COVID-19. Study as a whole: Acute-phase and convalescent COVID-19 samples originated in the United States, Italy and Spain. T cells, B-cell-depleted T cells, or PBMCs supplied cDNA or gDNA.

The receptor was derived from a woman aged 60-70 years with active COVID-19. The gene calls are TRBV5-6 and TRBJ2-1; D unresolved. Sample: peripheral blood. CDR3 in amino acids: CASSPEPPRLVAHNEQFF. CDR3 DNA sequence: TGTGCCAGCAGCCCAGAACCCCCGAGGCTAGTAGCTCACAATGAGCAGTTCTTC. Filled out from reference TRBV5-6 and TRBJ2-1, the complete variable domain reads DAGVTQSPTHLIKTRGQQVTLRCSPKSGHDTVSWYQQALGQGPQFIFQYYEEEERQRGNFPDRFSGHQFPNYSSELNVNALLLGDSALYLCASSPEPPRLVAHNEQFFGPGTRLTVL.